One and the same sample provided the 32 T cell receptor beta chains below, sequenced in a study of shared clonotypes between healthy human individuals. Naive CD8 cells were CD45RO-negative, positively selected for CCR7, excluding terminally differentiated effector memory CD45RA+ cells. Here immunoSEQ multiplex PCR was the method, and the copy in TCRdb shows in-frame clones only, minus some. This table has millions of clones, 90% to 95% appearing once. The sample taken for sequencing was naive CD8+ T cells from PBMCs. These receptors all come from a man between 18 and 29 years old in good health. Some clones in this sample may be carry-over from other donors' samples.

Comments on this clone: Additional DNA sequences in this sample encode the identical CDR3. The V gene is TRBV4-1, the J gene TRBJ1-5; D is unresolved. Germline V gene data show CDR1 as MGHRA and CDR2 as YSYEKL. The CDR3 has 13 amino acids. With 1 base removed from V and 4 bases from J, the gap between germline ends came to 5 bases. The CDR3, as DNA: TGCGCCAGCAGCCAAGTGGGGAATCAGCCCCAGCATTTT. Its translation: CASSQVGNQPQHF.

This chain links TRBV5-8 with TRBJ1-5, with unresolved D. The CDR3 consists of 10 residues. V was trimmed by 4 bases and J by 10 bases, leaving 6 bases between them. The germline gives CDR1 SGHTS, CDR2 YDEGEE. For the CDR3, the DNA is TGTGCCAGCAGCCCACACCCCCAGCATTTT. This sequence encodes CASSPHPQHF.

This chain links TRBV30 with TRBJ2-5, with a tentative D call TRBD1 (5 bases). The DNA matches TRBJ2-7 better at its end, which makes the J call doubtful. There are 17 residues in the CDR3. The germline V gene encodes CDR1 GTSNPN and CDR2 SVGIG (reference sequence). The CDR3 DNA follows: TGTGCCTGGAGTCCCCCCGCGTTAGGGGTCGGACCCTACGAGCAGTACTTC. This sequence encodes CAWSPPALGVGPYEQYF.

The V call is TRBV6-5, the J call TRBJ1-2; no clear D gene. The germline CDR1 and CDR2 sequences are MNHEY and SVGAGI. Trimming removed 2 bases at V and 8 bases at J, with 15 bases between. There are 14 residues in the CDR3. Here the CDR3 reads CASSYARMVPGYTF. The CDR3 bases are TGTGCCAGCAGTTACGCCAGGATGGTCCCGGGCTACACCTTC.

The chain recombines TRBV7-9 with TRBJ1-1; unclear D gene. The V end was cut by 4 bases, the J end by 3 bases, with 21 bases between. The CDR3 runs to 17 residues. Looked up from germline, CDR1 is SEHNR and CDR2 is FQNEAQ (reference sequence). CDR3 sequence reads: CASSSTWADGPHTEAFF. The CDR3 DNA reads TGTGCCAGCAGCTCTACGTGGGCGGATGGGCCTCACACTGAAGCTTTCTTT.

The genes are TRBV19 and TRBJ1-5; D may be TRBD1 (6 bases). From germline, CDR1 is LNHDA and CDR2 SQIVND (reference sequence). V lost 7 bases and J 7 bases, leaving 11 bases between the germline ends. This CDR3 is built from 12 residues. As DNA, the CDR3 is TGTGCCAGTACCCTGGGGGCGCAGCCCCAGCATTTT. Its protein is CASTLGAQPQHF.

The chain has TRBV18 and TRBJ2-2; 8 positions match TRBD1. This CDR3 spans 16 amino acids. Germline assignment: CDR1 KGHSH and CDR2 LQKENI. V lost 3 bases and J lost 6; bases outside the gene matches: 9. The CDR3 spells CASSPFDRGIAGELFF. CDR3 coding DNA: TGTGCCAGCTCACCTTTCGACAGGGGAATCGCCGGGGAGCTGTTTTTT.

The rearrangement joins TRBV7-8 to TRBJ2-3; D is perhaps TRBD1 (6 bases). The germline V gene encodes CDR1 SGHVS and CDR2 FQNEAQ. Trimming left V 4 bases short and J 4 bases short, with 9 bases between. This CDR3 has 13 amino acids. The CDR3 coding sequence is TGTGCCAGCAGCTACCACAGGGCAGATACGCAGTATTTT. It yields the protein CASSYHRADTQYF. Complete variable domain (other parts from reference TRBV7-8 and TRBJ2-3): GAGVSQSPRYKVAKRGQDVALRCDPISGHVSLFWYQQALGQGPEFLTYFQNEAQLDKSGLPSDRFFAERPEGSVSTLKIQRTQQEDSAVYLCASSYHRADTQYFGPGTRLTVL.

Concerning this clone itself: The same CDR3 is also encoded by other DNA sequences in this sample. The chain is built from TRBV9 and TRBJ2-3; D is unclear. The CDR3 sequence is 13 residues long. Trimming took off 0 bases at V and 5 bases at J, with 7 bases between the two ends. Germline V gene data show CDR1 as SGDLS and CDR2 as YYNGEE. CDR3 sequence reads: CASSVGQKDTQYF. In DNA, the CDR3 is TGTGCCAGCAGCGTAGGTCAGAAAGATACGCAGTATTTT.

The V and J genes are TRBV4-3 and TRBJ1-1; 7 nucleotides line up with TRBD1. The CDR3 consists of 16 residues. Trimming at V came to 1 base and at J to 1 base, leaving 6 bases not matched to a gene. In germline, CDR1 is LGHNA, CDR2 YSLEER. The CDR3 protein is CASSQATGLPNTEAFF. CDR3 nucleotides: TGCGCCAGCAGCCAAGCGACAGGGTTACCGAACACTGAAGCTTTCTTT.

The genes are TRBV11-2 and TRBJ2-1, with a tentative D call TRBD2 (5 bases). Germline V gene data show CDR1 as SGHAT and CDR2 as FQNNGV. The V end was cut by 6 bases, the J end by 8 bases, with 11 bases between. The CDR3 runs to 12 residues. CDR3 protein: CASSGRGYEQFF. The CDR3 nucleotides are TGTGCCAGCAGTGGGAGAGGTTATGAGCAGTTCTTC. The full variable domain, with the rest looked up from reference TRBV11-2 and TRBJ2-1, is EAGVAQSPRYKIIEKRQSVAFWCNPISGHATLYWYQQILGQGPKLLIQFQNNGVVDDSQLPKDRFSAERLKGVDSTLKIQPAKLEDSAVYLCASSGRGYEQFFGPGTRLTVL.

The chain has TRBV19 and TRBJ2-1; TRBD2 matches at 13 bases. The CDR3 contains 17 residues. Germline V gene lookup returns CDR1 LNHDA and CDR2 SQIVND (reference sequence). V lost 3 bases to trimming and J lost 3 bases; unmatched junction nucleotides: 5. The CDR3 sequence is CASSIGLAGDRYNEQFF. In nucleotides, the CDR3 is TGTGCCAGTAGTATCGGACTAGCGGGAGATCGCTACAATGAGCAGTTCTTC.

This chain joins TRBV15 and TRBJ2-7, with D possibly being TRBD1 or TRBD2 (5 bases each). The CDR3 contains 15 residues. Germline V CDR1 and CDR2: LNHNV, YYDKDF (reference sequence). V lost 3 bases to trimming and J lost 1 base, with 13 bases between them. CDR3 sequence (DNA): TGTGCCACCAGCAGCCGGGACGGAGGTTCCTACGAGCAGTACTTC. Amino acids: CATSSRDGGSYEQYF.

V gene TRBV13 combines with J gene TRBJ2-3, with a weak D call TRBD2 (6 bases). The CDR3 extends over 18 amino acids. Trimming removed 0 bases from V and 3 bases from J, with 19 bases in between. CDR1 and CDR2 (germline): PRHDT, FYEKMQ (reference sequence). DNA for the CDR3: TGTGCCAGCAGCTTAGGCCTTTCCGGAGCGGGCGGGACAGATACGCAGTATTTT. Amino acid sequence: CASSLGLSGAGGTDTQYF. The full variable domain, in which reference TRBV13 and TRBJ2-3 provide the parts outside the CDR3, is AAGVIQSPRHLIKEKRETATLKCYPIPRHDTVYWYQQGPGQDPQFLISFYEKMQSDKGSIPDRFSAQQFSDYHSELNMSSLELGDSALYFCASSLGLSGAGGTDTQYFGPGTRLTVL.

The rearrangement joins TRBV12-5 to TRBJ1-1; the match to TRBD1 covers 9 bases. The CDR3 runs to 16 residues. V trimming: 5 bases; J trimming: 5 bases; junction bases outside the gene matches: 12. Germline values: CDR1 LGHNT, CDR2 FRNRAP. CDR3 in amino acids: CASGNSGTGTDTEAFF. Here the CDR3 DNA reads TGTGCTAGTGGTAACTCCGGGACAGGGACAGATACTGAAGCTTTCTTT.

The chain employs TRBV4-1 and TRBJ2-7, with D unresolved. The CDR3 is made up of 13 amino acids. Germline lookup yields CDR1 MGHRA and CDR2 YSYEKL. Trimming shortened V by 4 bases and J by 2 bases, and 9 bases separated the two germline ends. CDR3 DNA: TGCGCCAGCAGCCTGGGCCTTACCTACGAGCAGTACTTC. Its translation: CASSLGLTYEQYF.

The J gene is TRBJ2-1, the V gene TRBV4-2; a possible D gene is TRBD2 (6 bases). Germline V gene data show CDR1 as LGHNA and CDR2 as YNFKEQ. This CDR3 region has 18 residues. Trimming pared 4 bases from V and 6 bases from J, leaving 25 bases between. CDR3 in amino acids: CASSPMGSSGEPPNEQFF. For the CDR3, the DNA is TGTGCCAGCAGCCCGATGGGGAGTTCGGGGGAGCCCCCCAATGAGCAGTTCTTC.

Here the CDR3 reads CASSEVGQPSTNYGYTF. The CDR3 DNA follows: TGTGCCAGCAGCGAGGTGGGACAGCCGAGTACTAACTATGGCTACACCTTC. J is TRBJ1-2 and V is TRBV9, with 7 bases fitting TRBD1. The CDR3 spans 17 residues. Trimming removed 3 bases from V and 0 bases from J; junction bases left unmatched: 11. CDR1 and CDR2 (germline): SGDLS, YYNGEE.

The V and J genes are TRBV11-2 and TRBJ1-5; D possibly corresponds to TRBD1 (6 bases). V was pared by 5 bases and J by 6 bases, with 17 bases between. The CDR3 is made up of 15 amino acids. Germline assignment: CDR1 SGHAT and CDR2 FQNNGV. CDR3 in amino acids: CASSGTTGALQPQHF. DNA for the CDR3: TGTGCCAGCAGCGGAACGACAGGCGCTCTTCAGCCCCAGCATTTT.

The CDR3 is CASSRRENTEAFF. CDR3 sequence (DNA): TGTGCCAGCAGCCGGCGAGAGAACACTGAAGCTTTCTTT. The chain links TRBV6-1 to TRBJ1-1, with D unresolved. Germline V lookup: CDR1 MNHNS, CDR2 SASEGT. CDR3 size: 13 residues. The V end lost 6 bases, the J end lost 1 base, and 9 bases lay between the germline ends.

The chain combines TRBV28 with TRBJ2-5, with 11 bases that match TRBD2. Germline V gene data show CDR1 as MDHEN and CDR2 as SYDVKM. This CDR3 contains 14 residues. Trimming cost V 6 bases and J 1 base; bases outside gene matches: 1. DNA of the CDR3: TGTGCCAGCAGGCTAGCGGGGGGCCAAGAGACCCAGTACTTC. This encodes CASRLAGGQETQYF.

This clone was recorded only once. V usage is TRBV9 and J usage is TRBJ1-5; tentative D call: TRBD1 (5 bases). Germline-derived CDR1 and CDR2 are SGDLS and YYNGEE. The CDR3 extends over 13 amino acids. Trimming removed 5 bases from V and 8 bases from J, with 14 bases in between. Written as DNA, the CDR3 is TGTGCCAGCAGTACAGGTTCGGGGAAGCCCCAGCATTTT. Amino acids: CASSTGSGKPQHF.

As for this clone: Other nucleotide sequences from this sample produce the same CDR3. The chain employs TRBV5-1 and TRBJ1-1; 8 bases line up with TRBD1. The CDR3 covers 14 residues. The germline V gene encodes CDR1 SGHRS and CDR2 YFSETQ. The ends lost 4 bases at V and 2 bases at J; junction bases unmatched: 4. DNA of the CDR3: TGCGCCAGCAGCCACGGACAGGGCAACACTGAAGCTTTCTTT. Translated: CASSHGQGNTEAFF.

This clone was observed a few times. J is TRBJ1-1 and V is TRBV14; D unclear. V was cut by 4 bases and J by 3 bases, with 9 bases left in between. Per germline, CDR1 SGHDN and CDR2 FVKESK. This CDR3 region has 13 residues. In DNA form, the CDR3 reads TGTGCCAGCAGCCCCTGGTCCTACACTGAAGCTTTCTTT. This translates into CASSPWSYTEAFF.

This chain joins TRBV2 and TRBJ1-5, with TRBD1 matching 8 bases. J was trimmed by 0 bases and V by 5 bases; bases with no gene match: 0. Germline lookup yields CDR1 SNHLY and CDR2 FYNNEI. CDR3 size: 14 residues. The CDR3 sequence is CASSQGASNQPQHF. The CDR3 nucleotides are TGTGCCAGCAGTCAGGGGGCTAGCAATCAGCCCCAGCATTTT.

A word on this clone: The same CDR3 arises from other DNA sequences in this sample as well. The rearrangement uses TRBV6-5 and TRBJ2-1, with D unresolved. The CDR3 spans 11 residues. Germline V gene lookup returns CDR1 MNHEY and CDR2 SVGAGI. With 0 bases removed from V and 9 bases from J, the gap between germline ends came to 3 bases. The DNA for the CDR3 is TGTGCCAGCAGTTACTCTGGTGAGCAGTTCTTC. This encodes CASSYSGEQFF.

The rearrangement uses TRBV27 and TRBJ2-3; tentatively, D is TRBD2 (6 bases). V dropped 3 bases and J dropped 6 bases, with 16 bases sitting between them. Germline V gene data show CDR1 as MNHEY and CDR2 as SMNVEV (reference sequence). This CDR3 is built from 15 residues. The CDR3 sequence: CASSFFRGSGDTQYF. In DNA, the CDR3 is TGTGCCAGCAGTTTTTTTCGAGGGAGCGGGGATACGCAGTATTTT.

This clone was picked up a small number of times. The rearrangement links TRBV27 to TRBJ1-2; the match to TRBD1 covers 8 bases. J gave up 8 bases and V 5 bases, and 13 bases lay outside the gene matches. The CDR3 has 15 residues. From germline, CDR1 is MNHEY and CDR2 SMNVEV (reference sequence). This CDR3 reads CASSPRTGSGGGYTF. CDR3 DNA sequence: TGTGCCAGCAGTCCAAGGACAGGGAGTGGGGGCGGCTACACCTTC.

The V and J genes are TRBV13 and TRBJ2-3; 9 bases line up with TRBD2. Germline trimming cut 5 bases from V and 7 bases from J; bases unmatched to any gene: 10. Germline values: CDR1 PRHDT, CDR2 FYEKMQ (reference sequence). This CDR3 contains 15 residues. For the CDR3, the DNA is TGTGCCAGCAGCCTCTTAGCGGGAGTAGTAAATACGCAGTATTTT. Protein: CASSLLAGVVNTQYF.

The genes are TRBV2 and TRBJ2-5; the match to TRBD2 covers 13 bases. The CDR3 runs to 16 residues. Losses at the gene ends were 3 bases for V and 2 bases for J; bases not matched to a gene: 3. CDR1 is SNHLY, CDR2 FYNNEI, per germline. DNA for the CDR3: TGTGCCAGCAGTGATAGACTAGCGGGAGGTCAAGAGACCCAGTACTTC. This gives the protein CASSDRLAGGQETQYF.

The chain is built from TRBV11-3 and TRBJ2-3, with 7 bases matching TRBD2. V shed 0 bases and J 5 bases; nucleotides not matched to a gene: 2. The CDR3 sequence is 14 residues long. Germline V gene sequence: CDR1 SGHNT, CDR2 YENEEA. CDR3 amino acids: CASSLEREVDTQYF. The CDR3 region has the DNA TGTGCCAGCAGCTTAGAACGGGAGGTAGATACGCAGTATTTT. Combining the CDR3 with reference TRBV11-3 and TRBJ2-3 gives the whole variable domain EAGVVQSPRYKIIEKKQPVAFWCNPISGHNTLYWYLQNLGQGPELLIRYENEEAVDDSQLPKDRFSAERLKGVDSTLKIQPAELGDSAVYLCASSLEREVDTQYFGPGTRLTVL.

The V gene is TRBV19, the J gene TRBJ2-2; D gene uncertain. Germline V gene sequence: CDR1 LNHDA, CDR2 SQIVND (reference sequence). CDR3 length: 12 amino acids. V shed 6 bases and J shed 6 bases, with 8 bases lying between them. The CDR3 loop reads CASRSAAGELFF. The CDR3 DNA reads TGTGCCAGTAGGTCGGCGGCCGGGGAGCTGTTTTTT.